The clone carrying this T cell receptor (beta chain) was counted between two and nine times. The antigen remains undetermined. Germline V lookup: CDR1 SEHNR, CDR2 FQNEAQ (reference sequence). The CDR3 extends over 14 amino acids. Trimming removed 5 bases at V and 5 bases at J, with 15 bases between. RNA transcripts gave rise to amplified TCR beta CDR3 regions. Carried out on the TCR CDR3, a first-round RT-PCR used the HTBI primer set. TCRdb re-derived calls from the multiplex PCR reads in MiXCR, one entry per CDR3 protein. This sample has 500,000 to 600,000 distinct CDR3 sequences, with about 20% found just once. Subjects with ophthalmopathy showed a Clinical Activity Score no lower than 3, a NOSPECS grade no lower than 4, and a duration shorter than 3 months. Uncontrolled infection, other autoimmune disease, pregnancy or lactation barred patients from enrollment. This entry comes from a study of T cells in Graves' hyperthyroidism and ophthalmopathy. Study-level points and caveats: A model of 13 V-J features distinguished ophthalmopathy from stable hyperthyroidism.

The origin of this receptor is a man aged 40-55 years with Graves' ophthalmopathy. Material: blood. The chain has TRBV7-9 and TRBJ1-2; possibly TRBD1 for D (5 bases). This chain's CDR3 is CASSPEGESYGYTF. CDR3 nucleotides: TGTGCCAGCAGCCCCGAAGGGGAGAGTTATGGCTACACCTTC.